Presented here are 25 T cell receptor beta chains from one specimen sequenced in a study of cytomegalovirus exposure and HLA in healthy donors. A multiplex PCR was run with 60 Vbeta primers and 13 Jbeta primers. Clones were read by immunoSEQ multiplex PCR, and TCRdb kept only the in-frame ones, dropping some. The sample lists about 96,000 clones, about four fifths occurring once. Sequencing input: PBMCs. These receptors were taken from a woman aged 70-85 years in good health and CMV-seropositive.

The table lists this clone with a few counts. Distinct nucleotide sequences in the sample also encode this CDR3. The chain links TRBV5-6 to TRBJ1-5, with D perhaps matching TRBD1 (5 bases). CDR3 length: 15 residues. Germline assignment: CDR1 SGHDT and CDR2 YYEEEE. V was clipped by 0 bases and J by 0 bases, with 7 bases between them. The CDR3 loop reads CASSLAGGSNQPQHF. The CDR3, as DNA: TGTGCCAGCAGCTTGGCCGGGGGTAGCAATCAGCCCCAGCATTTT.

V usage is TRBV27 and J usage is TRBJ2-6; D remains unclear. The CDR3 has 13 residues. V was clipped by 5 bases and J by 4 bases, with 6 bases between them. The germline CDR1 and CDR2 sequences are MNHEY and SMNVEV (reference sequence). In DNA, the CDR3 is TGTGCCAGCAGTGTAACAGGGGCCAACGTCCTGACTTTC. As protein: CASSVTGANVLTF. The full variable domain, in which reference TRBV27 and TRBJ2-6 provide the parts outside the CDR3, is EAQVTQNPRYLITVTGKKLTVTCSQNMNHEYMSWYRQDPGLGLRQIYYSMNVEVTDKGDVPEGYKVSRKEKRNFPLILESPSPNQTSLYFCASSVTGANVLTFGAGSRLTVL.

In DNA form, the CDR3 reads TGTGCCACCTCCAGGGTGGGTAATGAAAAACTGTTTTTT. Its translation is CATSRVGNEKLFF. V gene TRBV15 combines with J gene TRBJ1-4, with D possibly being TRBD1 (5 bases). The CDR3 length is 13 residues. The germline CDR1 and CDR2 sequences are LNHNV and YYDKDF (reference sequence). V was shortened by 8 bases and J by 4 bases, with 11 bases between the two germline ends.

This clone was found once. The chain is built from TRBV5-1 and TRBJ2-4; 9 bases agree with TRBD2. Trimming took 7 bases from V and 0 from J; bases not matched to a gene: 23. The germline gives CDR1 SGHRS, CDR2 YFSETQ. This CDR3 is built from 21 residues. CDR3 DNA sequence: TGCGCCAGCTCCCCGTGGCTGCGGGAGGGTATCCCAATTCTAGCCAAAAACATTCAGTACTTC. Translating it yields CASSPWLREGIPILAKNIQYF.

The chain couples TRBV6-5 to TRBJ1-2, with a tentative D call TRBD1 (5 bases). CDR1 and CDR2 from the germline V gene are MNHEY and SVGAGI. Trimming removed 8 bases from V and 2 bases from J, with 9 bases in between. There are 12 residues in the CDR3. CDR3 nucleotide sequence: TGTGCCAGCCGGGCAGGGAACTATGGCTACACCTTC. This encodes CASRAGNYGYTF.

The V call is TRBV5-1, the J call TRBJ2-2; TRBD1 agrees at 8 bases. The germline V gene has CDR1 SGHRS and CDR2 YFSETQ. The CDR3 loop spans 16 amino acids. With V trimmed by 4 bases and J by 1 base, 6 bases remained unmatched. CDR3 DNA sequence: TGCGCCAGCAGCCTCAGGGGGACAGGGAACACCGGGGAGCTGTTTTTT. Translating gives CASSLRGTGNTGELFF. The full variable domain, its missing parts supplied by reference TRBV5-1 and TRBJ2-2, is KAGVTQTPRYLIKTRGQQVTLSCSPISGHRSVSWYQQTPGQGLQFLFEYFSETQRNKGNFPGRFSGRQFSNSRSEMNVSTLELGDSALYLCASSLRGTGNTGELFFGEGSRLTVL.

This clone was counted between two and nine times. This rearrangement joins TRBV6-5 to TRBJ2-2; TRBD1 matches 8 bases. V trimming: 6 bases; J trimming: 7 bases; junction bases outside the gene matches: 7. CDR1 and CDR2 (germline): MNHEY, SVGAGI. This CDR3 comprises 14 residues. CDR3 bases: TGTGCCAGCAGAGTGGACAGGGTCGGCGGGGAGCTGTTTTTT. This encodes CASRVDRVGGELFF.

This chain joins TRBV29-1 and TRBJ2-2; unclear D gene. Germline V gives CDR1 SQVTM, CDR2 ANQGSEA. The CDR3 runs to 14 residues. V lost 5 bases to trimming and J lost 0 bases, with 10 bases between them. CDR3 amino acids: CSVLHRANTGELFF. The CDR3 region has the DNA TGCAGCGTTCTACACAGAGCGAACACCGGGGAGCTGTTTTTT.

The chain is built from TRBV6-6 and TRBJ2-5; 7 nucleotides match TRBD1. Germline CDR1 is MNHNY and CDR2 is SVGAGI (reference sequence). This CDR3 is built from 13 residues. V lost 6 bases to trimming and J lost 3 bases; unmatched junction nucleotides: 4. CDR3 DNA: TGTGCCAGCAGGGGGACAGAAGAAGAGACCCAGTACTTC. It codes for CASRGTEEETQYF.

This rearrangement joins TRBV4-3 to TRBJ1-4; D perhaps matches TRBD1 (6 bases). Germline loops: CDR1 LGHNA, CDR2 YSLEER. CDR3 length equals 15 residues. Trimming took 1 base from V and 0 from J, leaving 6 bases between them. The CDR3 sequence: CASSQGTATNEKLFF. CDR3 in DNA: TGCGCCAGCAGCCAAGGGACAGCAACTAATGAAAAACTGTTTTTT.

V is TRBV28 and J is TRBJ2-7, with D perhaps TRBD2 (5 bases). Germline V gene sequence: CDR1 MDHEN, CDR2 SYDVKM. The CDR3 length is 15 residues. The V gene lost 1 base and the J gene lost 2 bases, with 12 bases spanning the gap. CDR3 bases: TGTGCCAGCAGTTTATACAACGGGATCGCCTACGAGCAGTACTTC. It encodes CASSLYNGIAYEQYF.

V usage is TRBV5-1 and J usage is TRBJ2-1; perhaps TRBD1 as D (6 bases). The CDR3 is made up of 14 amino acids. V was pared by 0 bases and J by 5 bases, with 9 bases between. CDR1 and CDR2 from the germline V gene are SGHRS and YFSETQ. The CDR3 loop is CASSLGTANNEQFF. The CDR3 nucleotides are TGCGCCAGCAGCTTGGGGACAGCCAACAATGAGCAGTTCTTC.

The chain carries TRBV28 and TRBJ2-3; TRBD2 might be the D (7 bases). The V end was cut by 7 bases, the J end by 6 bases, with 17 bases between. Germline V gene sequence: CDR1 MDHEN, CDR2 SYDVKM. The CDR3 extends over 14 amino acids. The CDR3 loop is CASIVGGAKDTQYF. CDR3 sequence (DNA): TGTGCCAGCATTGTTGGGGGGGCGAAGGATACGCAGTATTTT.

This sequence joins TRBV27 and TRBJ1-5, with 12 bases aligning to TRBD1. This CDR3 is 19 amino acids long. Germline V gene lookup returns CDR1 MNHEY and CDR2 SMNVEV (reference sequence). V lost 5 bases, J lost 2 bases, and 13 bases stayed unmatched. CDR3 in DNA: TGTGCCAGCAGTCCGTACCGGGACAGGGGGCTTGGGCGCAATCAGCCCCAGCATTTT. Translated, it gives CASSPYRDRGLGRNQPQHF.

V gene TRBV19 combines with J gene TRBJ1-1; tentative D call: TRBD1 (5 bases). V shed 5 bases and J shed 6 bases, with 19 bases lying between them. CDR1 is LNHDA and CDR2 is SQIVND in the germline V gene (reference sequence). The CDR3 spans 15 residues. CDR3 coding DNA: TGTGCCAGTAGTCCTCAAGGTAGGGGTTCAGCTGAAGCTTTCTTT. This codes for CASSPQGRGSAEAFF.

V and J are TRBV7-2 and TRBJ2-5; 8 bases are a match to TRBD2. Germline trimming cut 5 bases from V and 2 bases from J; bases unmatched to any gene: 10. The CDR3 loop spans 16 amino acids. Germline CDR1 SGHTA, CDR2 FQGNSA. Here the CDR3 reads CASSPGRTGGQETQYF. The CDR3 DNA reads TGTGCCAGCAGCCCAGGTAGAACGGGAGGGCAAGAGACCCAGTACTTC. The full variable domain, its missing parts supplied by reference TRBV7-2 and TRBJ2-5, is GAGVSQSPSNKVTEKGKDVELRCDPISGHTALYWYRQSLGQGLEFLIYFQGNSAPDKSGLPSDRFSAERTGGSVSTLTIQRTQQEDSAVYLCASSPGRTGGQETQYFGPGTRLLVL.

Note on this clone: One end of the junction fails to match germline, which may point to a read error. The genes are TRBV7-8 and TRBJ2-7, with a weak D call TRBD2 (6 bases). CDR3 size: 15 residues. CDR1 SGHVS and CDR2 FQNEAQ come from the germline V gene. The CDR3 reads CASSLDGTGSYEQYF. CDR3 coding DNA: TGTGCCAGCAGTTTAGATGGGACTGGATCCTACGAGCAGTACTTC.

This chain links TRBV7-8 with TRBJ1-2, with D possibly being TRBD1 (6 bases). The CDR3 loop spans 12 amino acids. CDR1 SGHVS and CDR2 FQNEAQ come from the germline V gene. Deletions cut 4 bases from V and 8 bases from J, with 11 bases between. The DNA for the CDR3 is TGTGCCAGCAGCTCAGGGGTTGGCGGCTACACCTTC. Amino acids: CASSSGVGGYTF.

The table lists this clone with a count of one. The chain employs TRBV7-3 and TRBJ2-5; 9 positions agree with TRBD1. The trim removed 4 bases at V and 6 bases at J, leaving 15 bases unmatched. The V gene's germline CDR1 is SGHTA and CDR2 FQGTGA. The CDR3 is 17 residues long. CDR3 region: CASSSRWVTGGIQTQYF. The CDR3 coding sequence is TGTGCCAGCAGCTCCCGATGGGTTACAGGGGGCATTCAGACCCAGTACTTC.

The V call is TRBV28, the J call TRBJ1-5; D is unclear. Between the trimmed V and J ends, which lost 8 bases and 0 bases, there was a span of 8 bases. CDR3 length equals 13 residues. CDR1 and CDR2 from the germline V gene are MDHEN and SYDVKM. The CDR3 region has the DNA TGTGCCAGCCTTACTCTTAGCAATCAGCCCCAGCATTTT. It translates to CASLTLSNQPQHF.

V usage is TRBV15 and J usage is TRBJ2-1; 9 nucleotides agree with TRBD2. This CDR3 has 16 amino acids. Trimming at V came to 0 bases and at J to 8 bases, leaving 8 bases not matched to a gene. The germline CDR1 and CDR2 sequences are LNHNV and YYDKDF (reference sequence). CDR3 protein: CATSREPRREGDEQFF. DNA of the CDR3: TGTGCCACCAGCAGAGAGCCTCGGCGGGAGGGCGATGAGCAGTTCTTC.

This clone occurred a few times. The genes are TRBV4-3 and TRBJ2-7; perhaps TRBD1 as D (6 bases). Germline CDR1 and CDR2: LGHNA and YSLEER. The CDR3 runs to 16 residues. With 0 bases removed from V and 0 bases from J, the gap between germline ends came to 12 bases. Here the CDR3 reads CASSQDPGASSYEQYF. Here the CDR3 DNA reads TGCGCCAGCAGCCAAGATCCAGGGGCTAGCTCCTACGAGCAGTACTTC.

The rearrangement links TRBV10-3 to TRBJ1-1, with D possibly being TRBD1 (6 bases). The CDR3 has 14 residues. V lost 0 bases and J lost 6, with 11 bases in between. Germline V lookup: CDR1 ENHRY, CDR2 SYGVKD. The CDR3 DNA follows: TGTGCCATCAGTGAGTCGATGGGGGCGGCTGAAGCTTTCTTT. Amino acid sequence: CAISESMGAAEAFF.

The chain is built from TRBV5-4 and TRBJ1-2, with 7 nucleotides matching TRBD1. Trimming removed 3 bases from V and 2 bases from J; junction bases left unmatched: 7. This CDR3 comprises 15 residues. CDR1 is SGHNT, CDR2 YYREEE, per germline (reference sequence). This CDR3 is CASSYAQGGNYGYTF. CDR3 nucleotides: TGTGCCAGCAGCTATGCCCAGGGGGGCAACTATGGCTACACCTTC.

The table lists this clone with a few counts. V gene TRBV27 combines with J gene TRBJ2-1; TRBD1 matches at 10 bases. This CDR3 spans 16 amino acids. The trim removed 6 bases at V and 2 bases at J, leaving 7 bases unmatched. Looked up from germline, CDR1 is MNHEY and CDR2 is SMNVEV (reference sequence). The CDR3 here is CASSRQGARTYNEQFF. CDR3 in DNA: TGTGCCAGCAGCCGACAGGGGGCGAGGACCTACAATGAGCAGTTCTTC.